This TCR beta chain is drawn from a study of cytomegalovirus exposure and HLA in healthy donors. PCR involved 60 Vbeta and 13 Jbeta primers. The repertoire was sequenced with immunoSEQ multiplex PCR; TCRdb's copy has only in-frame clones and lacks some. This sample carries approximately 59,000 clones, 55% to 75% of them seen once, and the ten largest clones take over 15%. Study-wide results and caveats: Analyzed later, most CMV-associated TCR beta chains appeared HLA-restricted. An analysis was carried out later, and it reportedly showed fewer N-insertions in an Asian-associated ancestry cluster than the approximately 670-donor mean. The study had only CMV serostatus as immune exposure information.

The CDR3 is 14 residues long. From germline, CDR1 is MGHRA and CDR2 YSYEKL. This clone was seen once. Its antigen remains unknown. This chain connects TRBV4-1 to TRBJ2-5, with D possibly being TRBD1 (6 bases). The end of the DNA aligns better with TRBJ2-7, so the J call may be wrong. The receptor was isolated from a man in his forties or fifties in good health and CMV-seropositive. The sequenced material came from PBMCs. The CDR3 protein is CASSPGTNSYEQYF. The CDR3 region has the DNA TGCGCCAGCAGCCCGGGGACAAACTCCTACGAGCAGTACTTC.